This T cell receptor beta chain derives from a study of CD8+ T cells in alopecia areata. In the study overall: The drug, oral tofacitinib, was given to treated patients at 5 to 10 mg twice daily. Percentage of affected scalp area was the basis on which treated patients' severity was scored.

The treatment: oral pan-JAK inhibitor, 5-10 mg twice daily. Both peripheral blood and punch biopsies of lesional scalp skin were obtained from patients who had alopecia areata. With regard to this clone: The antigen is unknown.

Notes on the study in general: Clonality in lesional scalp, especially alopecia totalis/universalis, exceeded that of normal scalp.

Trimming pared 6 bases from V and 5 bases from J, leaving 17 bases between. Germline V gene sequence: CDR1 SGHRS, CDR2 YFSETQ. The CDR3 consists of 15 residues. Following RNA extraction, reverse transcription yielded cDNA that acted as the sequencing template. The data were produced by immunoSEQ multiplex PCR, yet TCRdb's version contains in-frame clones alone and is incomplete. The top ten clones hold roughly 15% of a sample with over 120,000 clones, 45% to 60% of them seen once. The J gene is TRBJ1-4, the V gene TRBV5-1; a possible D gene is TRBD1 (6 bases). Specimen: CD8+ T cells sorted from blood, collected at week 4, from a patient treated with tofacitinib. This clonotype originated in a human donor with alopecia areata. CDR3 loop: CASKRGFRGNEKLFF. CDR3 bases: TGCGCCAGCAAAAGAGGTTTCAGGGGAAATGAAAAACTGTTTTTT.